The clone carrying this T cell receptor (beta chain) has only a few counts. Its antigen is still unknown. These data belong to a study of T cells in Graves' hyperthyroidism and ophthalmopathy. Study as a whole: Upon initial diagnosis and before any treatment, peripheral blood was collected. Study-wide points: The authors' 13 V-J model separated ophthalmopathy from stable hyperthyroidism. The model's output predicted ophthalmopathy at a median of about 6.5 months prior to onset.

Source material for PBMCs was more than 7.5 ml fresh peripheral blood. Amplified TCR beta CDR3 regions derived from RNA transcripts. Researchers ran a first-round RT-PCR on the TCR CDR3 using the HTBI primer set. TCRdb reanalysed the multiplex PCR reads using MiXCR and keeps one entry per CDR3 protein. The sample yields 540,000 or so distinct CDR3 sequences, 15% to 19% seen once. There are 14 residues in the CDR3. CDR1 and CDR2 (germline): DFQATT, SNEGSKA (reference sequence). The germline V and J ends were trimmed by 3 bases and 11 bases, with 19 bases remaining between them. The sample was blood. The V call is TRBV20-1, the J call TRBJ1-4, with D possibly being TRBD1 (5 bases). The clonotype originates from a woman aged 30 to 39 with Graves' hyperthyroidism. The CDR3 protein is CSARNPGTEGKLFF. The CDR3 bases are TGCAGTGCTAGGAACCCCGGGACCGAAGGTAAACTGTTTTTT.